These 22 T cell receptor beta chains were all obtained from the same sample, sequenced in a study of identifying expanded T cells in peripheral blood. Here immunoSEQ multiplex PCR was the method, and the copy in TCRdb shows in-frame clones only, minus some. The table records about 90,000 clones, around 87% of them present only once. The source material was blood. The receptor source for this set is a person aged 18 to 70 in good health.

The chain employs TRBV2 and TRBJ1-5; possibly TRBD1 for D (6 bases). Germline V gene lookup returns CDR1 SNHLY and CDR2 FYNNEI. This CDR3 contains 14 residues. V gave up 7 bases and J gave up 2 bases, with 12 bases separating them. CDR3 nucleotides: TGTGCCAGCAAAAAGGGGGAGGGCAATCAGCCCCAGCATTTT. This encodes CASKKGEGNQPQHF.

The gene calls are TRBV5-5 and TRBJ2-2; TRBD1 agrees at 9 bases. J gave up 0 bases and V 4 bases, and 4 bases lay outside the gene matches. This CDR3 comprises 16 residues. Germline V gene lookup returns CDR1 SGHKS and CDR2 YYEKEE (reference sequence). CDR3 loop: CASSPQGAANTGELFF. CDR3 sequence (DNA): TGTGCCAGCAGCCCACAGGGGGCAGCGAACACCGGGGAGCTGTTTTTT.

V usage is TRBV6-5 and J usage is TRBJ1-3, with a weak D call TRBD1 (6 bases). Germline assignment: CDR1 MNHEY and CDR2 SVGAGI. This CDR3 has 15 amino acids. Trimming took off 0 bases at V and 2 bases at J, with 8 bases between the two ends. This CDR3 is CASSYSAGAGNTIYF. In DNA, the CDR3 is TGTGCCAGCAGTTACTCAGCAGGGGCTGGAAACACCATATATTTT.

The rearrangement joins TRBV15 to TRBJ1-1; 7 nucleotides align to TRBD1. Germline CDR1 reads LNHNV; CDR2 reads YYDKDF (reference sequence). V was clipped by 0 bases and J by 14 bases; unmatched bases: 24. The length of the CDR3 is 18 residues. The CDR3 protein is CATSRDSNTGVGTLPSFF. The DNA for the CDR3 is TGTGCCACCAGCAGAGATTCCAATACAGGGGTCGGAACACTCCCCTCCTTCTTT.

The chain combines TRBV7-2 with TRBJ2-1; 8 positions agree with TRBD1. This CDR3 comprises 13 residues. Germline V gives CDR1 SGHTA, CDR2 FQGNSA. Trimming took 6 bases from V and 4 from J; bases not matched to a gene: 2. The chain's CDR3 is CASSNRGYNEQFF. CDR3 sequence (DNA): TGTGCCAGCAGTAACAGGGGGTACAATGAGCAGTTCTTC.

The rearrangement links TRBV10-2 to TRBJ1-4; D might be TRBD1 (6 bases). The length of the CDR3 is 15 residues. V was shortened by 6 bases and J by 0 bases, with 11 bases between the two germline ends. Germline lookup yields CDR1 WSHSY and CDR2 SAAADI. CDR3 in DNA: TGCGCCAGCAGGGGGGGGCGGACAACTAATGAAAAACTGTTTTTT. It codes for CASRGGRTTNEKLFF.

The chain links TRBV18 to TRBJ1-2; D is undetermined. The CDR3 extends over 13 amino acids. The V end was cut by 3 bases, the J end by 6 bases, with 11 bases between. Germline V lookup: CDR1 KGHSH, CDR2 LQKENI. The CDR3 DNA sequence: TGTGCCAGCTCACCGTTTCAAATCGATGGCTACACCTTC. It translates to CASSPFQIDGYTF.

V and J are TRBV20-1 and TRBJ1-1; the D is unclear. Deletions cut 3 bases from V and 10 bases from J, with 12 bases between. Germline loops: CDR1 DFQATT, CDR2 SNEGSKA (reference sequence). The CDR3 covers 11 residues. The CDR3 DNA reads TGCAGTGCTAGTAGGAAGACTCTAGCTTTCTTT. Translating it yields CSASRKTLAFF.

The CDR3 DNA sequence: TGCGCCAGCAGCTTGCCCCTAACCGGGACGTCCCAAGAGACCCAGTACTTC. It specifies CASSLPLTGTSQETQYF. V gene TRBV5-1 combines with J gene TRBJ2-5; D is perhaps TRBD1 or TRBD2 (5 bases each). This CDR3 has 17 amino acids. V lost 1 base, J lost 1 base, and 17 bases lay in between. CDR1 and CDR2 (germline): SGHRS, YFSETQ.

The chain links TRBV6-1 to TRBJ1-2; TRBD1 might be the D (6 bases). Germline V CDR1 and CDR2: MNHNS, SASEGT. V was cut by 3 bases and J by 6 bases, with 17 bases left in between. There are 15 residues in the CDR3. Here the CDR3 DNA reads TGTGCCAGCAGTGATACTCTACAGGGAAGAAATGGCTACACCTTC. This translates into CASSDTLQGRNGYTF.

V is TRBV2 and J is TRBJ2-5; D uncertain. V was clipped by 6 bases and J by 5 bases, with 4 bases between them. Germline V lookup: CDR1 SNHLY, CDR2 FYNNEI. CDR3 length: 10 amino acids. The CDR3 sequence: CASSLETQYF. The DNA for the CDR3 is TGTGCCAGCAGCCTTGAGACCCAGTACTTC. Full variable domain (outside the CDR3, taken from reference TRBV2 and TRBJ2-5): EPEVTQTPSHQVTQMGQEVILRCVPISNHLYFYWYRQILGQKVEFLVSFYNNEISEKSEIFDDQFSVERPDGSNFTLKIRSTKLEDSAMYFCASSLETQYFGPGTRLLVL.

This rearrangement joins TRBV11-3 to TRBJ2-3; D is unresolved. The CDR3 sequence is 16 residues long. The V end lost 2 bases, the J end lost 6 bases, and 18 bases lay between the germline ends. Germline CDR1 SGHNT, CDR2 YENEEA. As DNA, the CDR3 is TGTGCCAGCAGCTTAATCCCCCTTGGTTCCATGGATACGCAGTATTTT. This translates into CASSLIPLGSMDTQYF.

The chain combines TRBV2 with TRBJ2-2, with 9 bases aligning to TRBD2. The CDR3 covers 16 residues. V was pared by 1 base and J by 7 bases, with 7 bases of the junction left unmatched. Germline-derived CDR1 and CDR2 are SNHLY and FYNNEI. The CDR3 is CASSEDLGGGDGELFF. The CDR3 nucleotides read TGTGCCAGCAGTGAAGACCTTGGCGGGGGGGACGGGGAGCTGTTTTTT. Complete variable domain (other parts from reference TRBV2 and TRBJ2-2): EPEVTQTPSHQVTQMGQEVILRCVPISNHLYFYWYRQILGQKVEFLVSFYNNEISEKSEIFDDQFSVERPDGSNFTLKIRSTKLEDSAMYFCASSEDLGGGDGELFFGEGSRLTVL.

V is TRBV27 and J is TRBJ1-2; 9 positions match TRBD1. Per the germline V gene, CDR1 is MNHEY and CDR2 is SMNVEV (reference sequence). Germline trimming cut 6 bases from V and 8 bases from J; bases unmatched to any gene: 7. The CDR3 has 13 residues. CDR3 region: CASRITGGNGYTF. CDR3 DNA sequence: TGTGCCAGCAGGATCACAGGGGGCAACGGCTACACCTTC.

V and J are TRBV7-2 and TRBJ2-7; TRBD2 might be the D (6 bases). V lost 2 bases and J 0 bases, leaving 11 bases between the germline ends. The CDR3 has 15 residues. Germline V CDR1 and CDR2: SGHTA, FQGNSA. The CDR3 DNA follows: TGTGCCAGCAGCTTATTTGGGGGGACCTCCTACGAGCAGTACTTC. Protein: CASSLFGGTSYEQYF.

The J gene is TRBJ1-1, the V gene TRBV27; D gene uncertain. The CDR3 is 15 amino acids. The germline gives CDR1 MNHEY, CDR2 SMNVEV (reference sequence). V was trimmed by 4 bases and J by 2 bases, leaving 14 bases between them. CDR3 in amino acids: CASSWAGSYNTEAFF. As DNA, the CDR3 is TGTGCCAGCAGTTGGGCCGGAAGCTACAACACTGAAGCTTTCTTT.

This chain connects TRBV27 to TRBJ1-6; 11 nucleotides line up with TRBD1. The ends lost 4 bases at V and 8 bases at J; junction bases unmatched: 7. Germline V lookup: CDR1 MNHEY, CDR2 SMNVEV (reference sequence). This CDR3 has 16 residues. In DNA form, the CDR3 reads TGTGCCAGCAGTTGGTATGGGACAGGGGGACATTCACCCCTCCACTTT. It encodes CASSWYGTGGHSPLHF.

The chain carries TRBV2 and TRBJ1-5; D unclear. CDR3 length: 14 amino acids. Trimming removed 5 bases at V and 0 bases at J, with 8 bases between. Germline loops: CDR1 SNHLY, CDR2 FYNNEI. CDR3 protein: CASSIDGSNQPQHF. The CDR3 DNA reads TGTGCCAGCAGTATAGACGGTAGCAATCAGCCCCAGCATTTT. The full variable domain, completed using reference TRBV2 and TRBJ1-5, is EPEVTQTPSHQVTQMGQEVILRCVPISNHLYFYWYRQILGQKVEFLVSFYNNEISEKSEIFDDQFSVERPDGSNFTLKIRSTKLEDSAMYFCASSIDGSNQPQHFGDGTRLSIL.

V is TRBV10-2 and J is TRBJ1-1, with 7 nucleotides matching TRBD1. Germline CDR1 is WSHSY and CDR2 is SAAADI. The CDR3 length is 15 residues. V trimming: 4 bases; J trimming: 2 bases; junction bases outside the gene matches: 7. The CDR3 region has the DNA TGCGCCAGCAGTGCTACCGGGACAGCTAACACTGAAGCTTTCTTT. Its translation is CASSATGTANTEAFF.

This clone was observed a few times. The chain employs TRBV11-2 and TRBJ2-7; TRBD1 is a possible D gene (6 bases). Trimming pared 5 bases from V and 0 bases from J, leaving 11 bases between. This CDR3 is built from 14 residues. The germline CDR1 and CDR2 sequences are SGHAT and FQNNGV. Written as DNA, the CDR3 is TGTGCCAGCAGCGTTGACAGGCACTCCTACGAGCAGTACTTC. It codes for CASSVDRHSYEQYF.

V and J are TRBV6-1 and TRBJ2-3, with a weak D call TRBD1 (5 bases). The CDR3 runs 16 residues. Trimming took off 1 base at V and 0 bases at J, with 11 bases between the two ends. Germline CDR1 MNHNS, CDR2 SASEGT. DNA for the CDR3: TGTGCCAGCAGTGAAGATGCAGGGCTTAGCACAGATACGCAGTATTTT. As protein: CASSEDAGLSTDTQYF.

V usage is TRBV19 and J usage is TRBJ2-7; 9 nucleotides agree with TRBD1. The CDR3 extends over 16 amino acids. V gave up 5 bases and J gave up 3 bases; unmatched junction bases: 11. CDR1 is LNHDA and CDR2 is SQIVND in the germline V gene (reference sequence). CDR3 coding DNA: TGTGCCAGTAGTGCTGGAACAGGGGGCCTGTACTACGAGCAGTACTTC. This sequence encodes CASSAGTGGLYYEQYF.